These T cell receptor beta chains were read from a single sample in a study of T cells in Graves' hyperthyroidism and ophthalmopathy. TCRdb re-called the multiplex PCR reads through MiXCR, storing one row per CDR3 protein. The top ten clones hold around 14% of a sample with approximately 400,000 distinct CDR3 sequences, roughly 14% of them seen once. Sequencing was carried out using blood. These receptors originate from a woman under 30 with Graves' hyperthyroidism. Both conserved end residues are trimmed from each CDR3. The D gene is left open where the match is weak.

j_call: TRBJ2-5; v_call: TRBV7-2; d_call: -; cdr3_length: 13; cdr3_aa: ASSLGGGARETQY
j_call: TRBJ2-1; v_call: TRBV27; d_call: TRBD2; cdr3_length: 14; cdr3_aa: ASSSLGTSGNGEQF
j_call: TRBJ1-5; v_call: TRBV19; d_call: -; cdr3_length: 12; cdr3_aa: ASSIEGGNQPQH
j_call: TRBJ1-1; v_call: TRBV5-1; d_call: TRBD1; cdr3_length: 13; cdr3_aa: ASSRNTGEWTEAF
j_call: TRBJ1-1; v_call: TRBV7-8; d_call: -; cdr3_length: 12; cdr3_aa: ASSFKAGGTEAF
j_call: TRBJ2-3; v_call: TRBV6-4; d_call: TRBD2; cdr3_length: 13; cdr3_aa: ASSVLAGAIDTQY
j_call: TRBJ1-1; v_call: TRBV27; d_call: -; cdr3_length: 11; cdr3_aa: ASIHRSRGAAF
j_call: TRBJ1-5; v_call: TRBV6-2/TRBV6-3; d_call: TRBD1; cdr3_length: 15; cdr3_aa: AGSGGVPGQGNQPQH
j_call: TRBJ1-2; v_call: TRBV6-2/TRBV6-3; d_call: TRBD1; cdr3_length: 11; cdr3_aa: ATRDSANYGYT
j_call: TRBJ2-2; v_call: TRBV12-3/TRBV12-4; d_call: TRBD2; cdr3_length: 14; cdr3_aa: ASRGGLPANTGELF
j_call: TRBJ2-5; v_call: TRBV4-3; d_call: -; cdr3_length: 13; cdr3_aa: ASSQGQGGGETQY
j_call: TRBJ2-6; v_call: TRBV12-3/TRBV12-4; d_call: -; cdr3_length: 13; cdr3_aa: ASSLSPTGANVLT
j_call: TRBJ2-5; v_call: TRBV6-1; d_call: -; cdr3_length: 12; cdr3_aa: ASSDGRRGETQY
j_call: TRBJ1-2; v_call: TRBV7-2; d_call: -; cdr3_length: 12; cdr3_aa: ASTPAGAFYGYT
j_call: TRBJ2-3; v_call: TRBV19; d_call: -; cdr3_length: 10; cdr3_aa: ASSIVGNTQY
j_call: TRBJ2-3; v_call: TRBV29-1; d_call: TRBD1; cdr3_length: 10; cdr3_aa: SVGQGPDTQY
j_call: TRBJ2-3; v_call: TRBV3-1; d_call: -; cdr3_length: 13; cdr3_aa: ASSPSRLSTDTQY
j_call: TRBJ2-7; v_call: TRBV28; d_call: TRBD2; cdr3_length: 13; cdr3_aa: ASSLGRGRASEQY
j_call: TRBJ2-4; v_call: TRBV28; d_call: TRBD2; cdr3_length: 17; cdr3_aa: ASSPGLAGVGLAKNIQY
j_call: TRBJ2-5; v_call: TRBV5-1; d_call: TRBD2; cdr3_length: 11; cdr3_aa: ASSLRGRETQY
j_call: TRBJ1-5; v_call: TRBV28; d_call: TRBD1; cdr3_length: 15; cdr3_aa: ASSPPVGTVTNQPQH
j_call: TRBJ2-3; v_call: TRBV6-1; d_call: -; cdr3_length: 12; cdr3_aa: ASSTGLRTDTQY
j_call: TRBJ2-7; v_call: TRBV20-1; d_call: -; cdr3_length: 11; cdr3_aa: SAVVAATYEQY
j_call: TRBJ2-7; v_call: TRBV5-1; d_call: TRBD1; cdr3_length: 12; cdr3_aa: ASSSRQGTYEQY
j_call: TRBJ1-5; v_call: TRBV6-1; d_call: -; cdr3_length: 14; cdr3_aa: ASSGAPGVSNQPQH
j_call: TRBJ2-5; v_call: TRBV12-3/TRBV12-4; d_call: -; cdr3_length: 11; cdr3_aa: ASRLQLQETQY
j_call: TRBJ2-7; v_call: TRBV29-1; d_call: -; cdr3_length: 13; cdr3_aa: SVVGRRTGSPEQY
j_call: TRBJ2-1; v_call: TRBV12-3/TRBV12-4; d_call: -; cdr3_length: 13; cdr3_aa: ASSQGPGGLDEQF
j_call: TRBJ1-3; v_call: TRBV5-1; d_call: -; cdr3_length: 14; cdr3_aa: ASSLPGEITGNTIY
j_call: TRBJ2-7; v_call: TRBV20-1; d_call: -; cdr3_length: 13; cdr3_aa: SARAAVPGVGEQY
j_call: TRBJ1-4; v_call: TRBV20-1; d_call: -; cdr3_length: 14; cdr3_aa: SASPPAGQANEKLF
j_call: TRBJ1-1; v_call: TRBV20-1; d_call: -; cdr3_length: 13; cdr3_aa: SADIDAQAYTEAF
j_call: TRBJ1-5; v_call: TRBV6-2/TRBV6-3; d_call: TRBD1; cdr3_length: 12; cdr3_aa: ASQRQGAIQPQH
j_call: TRBJ2-5; v_call: TRBV7-2; d_call: TRBD2; cdr3_length: 13; cdr3_aa: ASSRSGGSQETQY
j_call: TRBJ1-1; v_call: TRBV7-9; d_call: -; cdr3_length: 10; cdr3_aa: ASSPRTAEAF
j_call: TRBJ1-4; v_call: TRBV12-3/TRBV12-4; d_call: -; cdr3_length: 14; cdr3_aa: ASSLWSGTGNEKLF
j_call: TRBJ2-5; v_call: TRBV20-1; d_call: -; cdr3_length: 10; cdr3_aa: SAVGEQETQY
j_call: TRBJ2-3; v_call: TRBV7-2; d_call: TRBD2; cdr3_length: 13; cdr3_aa: ASSLKAGGVDTQY
j_call: TRBJ2-7; v_call: TRBV6-2/TRBV6-3; d_call: TRBD2; cdr3_length: 12; cdr3_aa: ASSYGGRAIEQY
j_call: TRBJ1-3; v_call: TRBV7-9; d_call: -; cdr3_length: 12; cdr3_aa: ASSSWISGNTIY
j_call: TRBJ2-7; v_call: TRBV9; d_call: TRBD1; cdr3_length: 13; cdr3_aa: ASSVGGTETYEQY
j_call: TRBJ1-1; v_call: TRBV20-1; d_call: TRBD1; cdr3_length: 14; cdr3_aa: SARKSGTGLTTEAF
j_call: TRBJ2-7; v_call: TRBV15; d_call: TRBD1; cdr3_length: 14; cdr3_aa: ATSNKGGDWSYEQY
j_call: TRBJ2-4; v_call: TRBV5-1; d_call: TRBD1; cdr3_length: 16; cdr3_aa: ASSLGGQGISAKNIQY
j_call: TRBJ1-1; v_call: TRBV3-1; d_call: -; cdr3_length: 14; cdr3_aa: ASSRRQVSMNTEAF
j_call: TRBJ2-2; v_call: TRBV18; d_call: -; cdr3_length: 13; cdr3_aa: ASSPPRGTPGELF